The 14 T cell receptor beta chains listed next were all sequenced from one sample in a study of cytomegalovirus exposure and HLA in healthy donors. PCR primers comprised 60 Vbeta and 13 Jbeta primers. The repertoire was sequenced with immunoSEQ multiplex PCR; TCRdb's copy has only in-frame clones and lacks some. The sample lists roughly 140,000 clones, 60% to 80% occurring once. Sequences were obtained from PBMCs. The receptors were gathered from a male donor in good health and CMV-seronegative.

The chain recombines TRBV7-2 with TRBJ2-5; D not resolved. The J call may be mistaken, given a closer DNA end match to TRBJ2-7. The germline V gene has CDR1 SGHTA and CDR2 FQGNSA. The CDR3 sequence is 15 residues long. The CDR3 coding sequence is TGTGCCAGCAGCTTAGGCCTTGGCGGAACCTACGAGCAGTACTTC. This codes for CASSLGLGGTYEQYF.

This clone has only one observation. V and J are TRBV9 and TRBJ2-5; 14 nucleotides align to TRBD2. The V gene's germline CDR1 is SGDLS and CDR2 YYNGEE. This CDR3 has 15 amino acids. With V trimmed by 4 bases and J by 3 bases, 2 bases remained unmatched. The CDR3 loop is CASSPGLAGEETQYF. CDR3 in DNA: TGTGCCAGCAGCCCGGGACTAGCGGGGGAAGAGACCCAGTACTTC.

The chain employs TRBV5-6 and TRBJ2-7; D is possibly TRBD2 (6 bases). This CDR3 has 16 residues. The V and J ends lost 2 bases and 0 bases respectively, with 15 bases between them. In germline, CDR1 is SGHDT, CDR2 YYEEEE. CDR3 region: CASSLSPAGSSYEQYF. The CDR3, as DNA: TGTGCCAGCAGCTTATCTCCAGCGGGTTCCTCCTACGAGCAGTACTTC.

V is TRBV30 and J is TRBJ1-1, with no clear D. Between the trimmed V and J ends, which lost 3 bases and 2 bases, there was a span of 7 bases. The V gene's germline CDR1 is GTSNPN and CDR2 SVGIG (reference sequence). This CDR3 has 12 amino acids. DNA for the CDR3: TGTGCCTGGAGCAATCCCAACACTGAAGCTTTCTTT. It codes for CAWSNPNTEAFF.

The chain has TRBV19 and TRBJ2-2; D is unclear. Trimming removed 6 bases at V and 5 bases at J, with 7 bases between. This CDR3 is 12 amino acids long. Germline CDR1 LNHDA, CDR2 SQIVND (reference sequence). This CDR3 is CASRFRTGELFF. In nucleotides, the CDR3 is TGTGCCAGTAGGTTTCGTACCGGGGAGCTGTTTTTT.

This clone was seen once. This sequence joins TRBV19 and TRBJ2-5; 13 bases fit TRBD2. Germline V gives CDR1 LNHDA, CDR2 SQIVND (reference sequence). Unmatched junction bases numbered 13, after V lost 5 bases and J lost 7 bases. There are 17 residues in the CDR3. The CDR3 loop is CASSAHGLAGAQATQYF. The CDR3 nucleotides are TGTGCCAGTAGTGCCCACGGACTAGCGGGAGCACAGGCGACCCAGTACTTC.

The rearrangement links TRBV7-6 to TRBJ2-3; 11 nucleotides match TRBD1. This CDR3 comprises 18 residues. Germline V lookup: CDR1 SGHVS, CDR2 FNYEAQ. J lost 2 bases, V lost 3 bases, and 10 bases had no gene match. The CDR3: CASSLESGTGGFTDTQYF. The CDR3 DNA is TGTGCCAGCAGCTTGGAATCCGGGACAGGGGGTTTCACAGATACGCAGTATTTT.

This chain joins TRBV5-1 and TRBJ2-7, with 9 bases identical to TRBD2. CDR1 SGHRS and CDR2 YFSETQ come from the germline V gene. J lost 6 bases, V lost 2 bases, and 3 bases had no gene match. The CDR3 length is 13 residues. The CDR3 DNA sequence: TGCGCCAGCAGCTTCGGCGGGAGGGGCGAGCAGTACTTC. Its protein product is CASSFGGRGEQYF.

Remarks on this clone: This likely comes from a read error, as the CDR3 has no conserved phenylalanine or tryptophan at its end. This sequence joins TRBV7-9 and TRBJ2-2, with 9 bases lining up with TRBD2. V shed 4 bases and J 2 bases; nucleotides not matched to a gene: 8. Germline V gives CDR1 SEHNR, CDR2 FQNEAQ (reference sequence). This CDR3 spans 17 amino acids. CDR3 region: CASSYRREGLNTGELFL. As DNA, the CDR3 is TGTGCCAGCAGCTATAGGCGGGAGGGATTAAACACCGGGGAGCTGTTTCTT.

The V and J genes are TRBV19 and TRBJ2-7; 14 bases are shared with TRBD2. This CDR3 comprises 16 residues. J was trimmed by 6 bases and V by 4 bases; bases with no gene match: 8. From germline, CDR1 is LNHDA and CDR2 SQIVND (reference sequence). The CDR3 DNA reads as TGTGCCAGTAGTACGGGACAGGGACTAGCGGGAGTCGAGCAGTACTTC. Translating it yields CASSTGQGLAGVEQYF.

V usage is TRBV18 and J usage is TRBJ2-1, with 10 bases identical to TRBD2. Trimming took 0 bases from V and 10 from J; bases not matched to a gene: 9. Germline lookup yields CDR1 KGHSH and CDR2 LQKENI. The CDR3 has 16 amino acids. The CDR3 DNA sequence: TGTGCCAGCTCACCACCGGCTAGCGGGAGTTACACGGAGCAGTTCTTC. Translating it yields CASSPPASGSYTEQFF.

The CDR3, as DNA: TGTGCCAGCTTCCACCGTCAGGGAAACTATGGCTACACCTTC. It is translated as CASFHRQGNYGYTF. This rearrangement joins TRBV10-3 to TRBJ1-2; D perhaps matches TRBD1 (5 bases). With 10 bases removed from V and 2 bases from J, the gap between germline ends came to 17 bases. The CDR3 is 14 residues long. The germline gives CDR1 ENHRY, CDR2 SYGVKD.

The chain has TRBV9 and TRBJ2-7; D gene ambiguous. The CDR3 is 14 amino acids. CDR1 is SGDLS, CDR2 YYNGEE, per germline. V was clipped by 0 bases and J by 2 bases, with 9 bases between them. CDR3 DNA sequence: TGTGCCAGCAGCGTAGGCTACGGTCCCTACGAGCAGTACTTC. It translates to CASSVGYGPYEQYF.

The genes are TRBV11-3 and TRBJ2-7, with D possibly being TRBD2 (5 bases). Germline lookup yields CDR1 SGHNT and CDR2 YENEEA. The CDR3 consists of 15 residues. The ends were cut back, 1 base at V and 2 bases at J, with 12 bases in the middle. CDR3 nucleotide sequence: TGTGCCAGCAGCTTAGGACGGGGAAACACCTACGAGCAGTACTTC. Translating gives CASSLGRGNTYEQYF. Based on the CDR3 plus reference TRBV11-3 and TRBJ2-7, the full variable domain is EAGVVQSPRYKIIEKKQPVAFWCNPISGHNTLYWYLQNLGQGPELLIRYENEEAVDDSQLPKDRFSAERLKGVDSTLKIQPAELGDSAVYLCASSLGRGNTYEQYFGPGTRLTVT.